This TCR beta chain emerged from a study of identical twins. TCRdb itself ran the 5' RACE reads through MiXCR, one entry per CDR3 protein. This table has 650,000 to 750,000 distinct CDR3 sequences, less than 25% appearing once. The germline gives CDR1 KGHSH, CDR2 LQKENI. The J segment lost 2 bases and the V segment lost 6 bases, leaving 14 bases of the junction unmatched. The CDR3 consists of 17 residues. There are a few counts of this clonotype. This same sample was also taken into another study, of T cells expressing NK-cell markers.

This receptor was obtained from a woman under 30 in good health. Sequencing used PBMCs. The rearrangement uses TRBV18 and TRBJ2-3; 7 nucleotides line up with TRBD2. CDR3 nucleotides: TGTGCCAGCTCCCTCCGTCGGGGCGGGAGCTTCACAGATACGCAGTATTTT. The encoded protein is CASSLRRGGSFTDTQYF.